Each of the 22 T cell receptor beta chains below was sequenced from the same sample in a study of cytomegalovirus exposure and HLA in healthy donors. It was with 60 Vbeta and 13 Jbeta primers that the PCR ran. Profiling relied on immunoSEQ multiplex PCR, and the TCRdb table lists in-frame clones only, not all of them. Among more than 90,000 clones listed, approximately 70% were seen once. The sample was PBMCs. These TCRs come from a young man in good health and CMV-seropositive.

This clone appeared a single time. The chain has TRBV7-3 and TRBJ2-2, with a weak D call TRBD2 (5 bases). With 4 bases removed from V and 6 bases from J, the gap between germline ends came to 18 bases. This CDR3 spans 16 amino acids. Germline assignment: CDR1 SGHTA and CDR2 FQGTGA. Here the CDR3 reads CASSYGGEGRAGELFF. The CDR3 coding sequence is TGTGCCAGCAGCTATGGTGGGGAAGGGCGGGCCGGGGAGCTGTTTTTT.

The chain couples TRBV28 to TRBJ2-1; 7 nucleotides agree with TRBD2. The junction had 10 bases not matched to a gene; V was cut back by 4 bases and J by 10 bases. Looked up from germline, CDR1 is MDHEN and CDR2 is SYDVKM. The CDR3 contains 14 residues. This chain's CDR3 is CASSSGTKLKEQFF. Here the CDR3 DNA reads TGTGCCAGCAGTTCCGGGACTAAGCTGAAAGAGCAGTTCTTC.

The chain combines TRBV18 with TRBJ1-6, with no clear D. Per the germline V gene, CDR1 is KGHSH and CDR2 is LQKENI. V lost 2 bases and J lost 6, with 14 bases in between. The CDR3 covers 16 residues. DNA for the CDR3: TGTGCCAGCTCACCAAGTCGGGTCGGTGGTAATTCACCCCTCCACTTT. Residues: CASSPSRVGGNSPLHF.

Only a few counts were recorded for this clone. The CDR3 is CASSLRGQPSHEQYF. The CDR3 DNA reads as TGTGCCAGCAGCTTACGCGGACAGCCTTCCCACGAGCAGTACTTC. V is TRBV7-8 and J is TRBJ2-7; TRBD1 might be the D (6 bases). This CDR3 has 15 residues. Trimming removed 2 bases from V and 5 bases from J, with 16 bases in between. Germline CDR1 SGHVS, CDR2 FQNEAQ.

The chain employs TRBV7-6 and TRBJ1-1; 7 bases map to TRBD1. V shed 0 bases, J shed 1 base, and the junction held 5 bases outside the gene matches. This CDR3 region has 16 residues. Germline V gene data show CDR1 as SGHVS and CDR2 as FNYEAQ. CDR3 bases: TGTGCCAGCAGCTTAGCGACAGGGAACACGAACACTGAAGCTTTCTTT. Translation: CASSLATGNTNTEAFF. The whole variable domain, filled in from reference TRBV7-6 and TRBJ1-1, reads GAGVSQSPRYKVTKRGQDVALRCDPISGHVSLYWYRQALGQGPEFLTYFNYEAQQDKSGLPNDRFSAERPEGSISTLTIQRTEQRDSAMYRCASSLATGNTNTEAFFGQGTRLTVV.

The J gene is TRBJ1-1, the V gene TRBV19; TRBD1 matches 7 bases. CDR1 is LNHDA, CDR2 SQIVND, per germline (reference sequence). This CDR3 contains 15 residues. Unmatched junction bases numbered 7, after V lost 3 bases and J lost 3 bases. The DNA for the CDR3 is TGTGCCAGTAGTATCCGGACAGGCGAGCACACTGAAGCTTTCTTT. Its translation is CASSIRTGEHTEAFF.

This clone appeared many times. The CDR3 region is CASSPRLRDTEAFF. The CDR3 DNA reads TGCGCCAGCAGCCCGCGCCTCCGGGACACTGAAGCTTTCTTT. The chain recombines TRBV4-1 with TRBJ1-1; D uncertain. V was clipped by 4 bases and J by 3 bases, with 12 bases between them. The germline V gene encodes CDR1 MGHRA and CDR2 YSYEKL. This CDR3 comprises 14 residues.

The V and J genes are TRBV30 and TRBJ1-2; D is ambiguous. The germline gives CDR1 GTSNPN, CDR2 SVGIG (reference sequence). V lost 0 bases to trimming and J lost 4 bases, with 6 bases between them. CDR3 length: 12 residues. The CDR3 loop is CAWSVSRYGYTF. CDR3 sequence (DNA): TGTGCCTGGAGTGTCAGTCGCTATGGCTACACCTTC.

The chain couples TRBV29-1 to TRBJ1-2, with 7 bases identical to TRBD1. CDR3 length equals 13 residues. Germline CDR1 reads SQVTM; CDR2 reads ANQGSEA. The ends lost 8 bases at V and 6 bases at J; junction bases unmatched: 12. The CDR3 here is CSILDRDKDGYTF. Here the CDR3 DNA reads TGCAGCATCCTCGACAGGGATAAGGATGGCTACACCTTC. Based on the CDR3 plus reference TRBV29-1 and TRBJ1-2, the full variable domain is SAVISQKPSRDICQRGTSLTIQCQVDSQVTMMFWYRQQPGQSLTLIATANQGSEATYESGFVIDKFPISRPNLTFSTLTVSNMSPEDSSIYLCSILDRDKDGYTFGSGTRLTVV.

This chain connects TRBV19 to TRBJ1-2, with 10 bases fitting TRBD1. From germline, CDR1 is LNHDA and CDR2 SQIVND (reference sequence). The CDR3 runs to 15 residues. V shed 4 bases and J 1 base; nucleotides not matched to a gene: 3. This chain's CDR3 is CASSTRDRGNYGYTF. The CDR3 nucleotides are TGTGCCAGTAGTACCCGGGACAGGGGTAACTATGGCTACACCTTC.

With respect to this clone: The identical CDR3 is also encoded by other nucleotide sequences in the sample. The chain links TRBV7-9 to TRBJ2-2; no reliable D call. Germline assignment: CDR1 SEHNR and CDR2 FQNEAQ (reference sequence). The CDR3 length is 13 residues. The V end was cut by 2 bases, the J end by 6 bases, with 7 bases between. CDR3 amino acids: CASSLSSAGELFF. CDR3 sequence (DNA): TGTGCCAGCAGCTTATCTTCGGCCGGGGAGCTGTTTTTT.

The chain uses TRBV19 and TRBJ2-1; D not certain. Germline CDR1 is LNHDA and CDR2 is SQIVND (reference sequence). The CDR3 runs to 13 residues. Trimming removed 1 base from V and 6 bases from J, with 7 bases in between. The CDR3: CASSIGPSNEQFF. As DNA, the CDR3 is TGTGCCAGTAGTATAGGTCCTAGCAATGAGCAGTTCTTC.

The J gene is TRBJ1-1, the V gene TRBV5-6; 7 positions match TRBD1. Germline V gene data show CDR1 as SGHDT and CDR2 as YYEEEE. V lost 1 base to trimming and J lost 0 bases; unmatched junction nucleotides: 0. The CDR3 sequence is 14 residues long. This chain's CDR3 is CASSLTGVNTEAFF. The CDR3 coding sequence is TGTGCCAGCAGCTTGACAGGGGTGAACACTGAAGCTTTCTTT. Looking up the rest from reference TRBV5-6 and TRBJ1-1 gives the full variable domain: DAGVTQSPTHLIKTRGQQVTLRCSPKSGHDTVSWYQQALGQGPQFIFQYYEEEERQRGNFPDRFSGHQFPNYSSELNVNALLLGDSALYLCASSLTGVNTEAFFGQGTRLTVV.

The J gene is TRBJ2-5, the V gene TRBV9, with TRBD2 as a possible D gene (7 bases). Germline V gene data show CDR1 as SGDLS and CDR2 as YYNGEE. V was trimmed by 0 bases and J by 4 bases, leaving 10 bases between them. The CDR3 consists of 14 residues. For the CDR3, the DNA is TGTGCCAGCAGCGTAGTGGGGGGGGCAGAGACCCAGTACTTC. Encoded protein: CASSVVGGAETQYF.

Comments on this clone: A read error may account for a junction end that differs from germline. The V call is TRBV11-3, the J call TRBJ2-7; D is possibly TRBD2 (5 bases). The CDR3 runs 13 residues. Germline CDR1 reads SGHNT; CDR2 reads YENEEA. CDR3 loop: CVSSLTGPGEQYF. CDR3 nucleotide sequence: TGTGTCAGCAGCTTAACCGGCCCGGGAGAGCAGTACTTC. Based on the CDR3 plus reference TRBV11-3 and TRBJ2-7, the full variable domain is EAGVVQSPRYKIIEKKQPVAFWCNPISGHNTLYWYLQNLGQGPELLIRYENEEAVDDSQLPKDRFSAERLKGVDSTLKIQPAELGDSAVYLCVSSLTGPGEQYFGPGTRLTVT.

The chain combines TRBV9 with TRBJ2-2; 11 bases match TRBD1. Looked up from germline, CDR1 is SGDLS and CDR2 is YYNGEE. CDR3 size: 19 residues. Unmatched junction bases numbered 16, after V lost 4 bases and J lost 5 bases. In nucleotides, the CDR3 is TGTGCCAGCAGCTCCACTCTAGGACAGGGGGCGTTTAGGACCGGGGAGCTGTTTTTT. Its protein is CASSSTLGQGAFRTGELFF. Supplemented by reference TRBV9 and TRBJ2-2, the full variable domain reads DSGVTQTPKHLITATGQRVTLRCSPRSGDLSVYWYQQSLDQGLQFLIQYYNGEERAKGNILERFSAQQFPDLHSELNLSSLELGDSALYFCASSSTLGQGAFRTGELFFGEGSRLTVL.

This clone was seen once. V and J are TRBV7-2 and TRBJ2-6, with 9 bases lining up with TRBD2. The CDR3 length is 18 residues. Germline V gene data show CDR1 as SGHTA and CDR2 as FQGNSA. The junction had 7 bases not matched to a gene; V was cut back by 4 bases and J by 0 bases. The CDR3 loop reads CASSSLLAGFSGANVLTF. The CDR3 DNA follows: TGTGCCAGCAGCTCCCTACTAGCGGGCTTCTCTGGGGCCAACGTCCTGACTTTC. Combining the CDR3 with reference TRBV7-2 and TRBJ2-6 gives the whole variable domain GAGVSQSPSNKVTEKGKDVELRCDPISGHTALYWYRQSLGQGLEFLIYFQGNSAPDKSGLPSDRFSAERTGGSVSTLTIQRTQQEDSAVYLCASSSLLAGFSGANVLTFGAGSRLTVL.

This sequence joins TRBV19 and TRBJ1-1; 7 nucleotides match TRBD1. V lost 3 bases, J lost 1 base, and 14 bases stayed unmatched. CDR1 and CDR2 from the germline V gene are LNHDA and SQIVND (reference sequence). The CDR3 sequence is 18 residues long. The CDR3 nucleotides read TGTGCCAGTAGTATGGACGAGTCAGGGGGAGTTCCGAACACTGAAGCTTTCTTT. This encodes CASSMDESGGVPNTEAFF. The complete variable domain, with remaining parts taken from reference TRBV19 and TRBJ1-1, reads DGGITQSPKYLFRKEGQNVTLSCEQNLNHDAMYWYRQDPGQGLRLIYYSQIVNDFQKGDIAEGYSVSREKKESFPLTVTSAQKNPTAFYLCASSMDESGGVPNTEAFFGQGTRLTVV.

The genes are TRBV18 and TRBJ2-7; 9 bases match TRBD1. Germline trimming cut 4 bases from V and 5 bases from J; bases unmatched to any gene: 9. This CDR3 region has 15 residues. Germline V gene data show CDR1 as KGHSH and CDR2 as LQKENI. The CDR3 coding sequence is TGTGCCAGCTCACTCTCTGGGACAGGGATAAACGAGCAGTACTTC. It translates to CASSLSGTGINEQYF.

There are a few counts of this clone. The V call is TRBV5-1, the J call TRBJ2-6; 8 nucleotides align to TRBD1. CDR1 and CDR2 (germline): SGHRS, YFSETQ. V was clipped by 0 bases and J by 0 bases; unmatched bases: 5. This CDR3 spans 18 amino acids. The CDR3, as DNA: TGCGCCAGCAGCTTGGGAACAGGGGGTAGCTCTGGGGCCAACGTCCTGACTTTC. This sequence encodes CASSLGTGGSSGANVLTF.

This chain joins TRBV5-4 and TRBJ1-1, with 7 bases matching TRBD1. CDR1 and CDR2 (germline): SGHNT, YYREEE (reference sequence). CDR3 length: 15 residues. Losses at the gene ends were 2 bases for V and 9 bases for J; bases not matched to a gene: 13. The CDR3 DNA reads as TGTGCCAGCAGCTTTGATGGGGGGCAGGGGGGAAAAGCTTTCTTT. Amino acid sequence: CASSFDGGQGGKAFF.

The CDR3 sequence: CASSLTGGYNEQFF. In nucleotides, the CDR3 is TGTGCCAGCAGCTTAACAGGGGGATATAATGAGCAGTTCTTC. V and J are TRBV11-2 and TRBJ2-1, with 8 positions matching TRBD1. Germline CDR1 reads SGHAT; CDR2 reads FQNNGV. V shed 2 bases, J shed 7 bases, and the junction held 4 bases outside the gene matches. This CDR3 has 14 amino acids.